Presented here are 5 T cell receptor beta chains from one specimen sequenced in a study of cytomegalovirus exposure and HLA in healthy donors. The PCR used 60 Vbeta and 13 Jbeta primers. Only in-frame clones appear in the TCRdb table, and some are missing; sequencing was by immunoSEQ multiplex PCR. This table has about 130,000 clones, under 85% appearing once. What was sequenced was PBMCs. Receptors were obtained from a woman between 40 and 55 years old in good health and CMV-seropositive.

The genes are TRBV2 and TRBJ2-7; maybe TRBD2 (5 bases). Trimming stripped 0 bases from V and 4 bases from J, with 7 bases between. Germline V gives CDR1 SNHLY, CDR2 FYNNEI. The CDR3 is 13 residues long. In DNA, the CDR3 is TGTGCCAGCAGTGAAGCTGGGGAGTACGAGCAGTACTTC. Translated, it gives CASSEAGEYEQYF.

The CDR3 DNA sequence: TGCAGCGTCGGCACAGGAGCCGCCTACGAGCAGTACTTC. Translating it yields CSVGTGAAYEQYF. The chain is built from TRBV29-1 and TRBJ2-7, with a weak D call TRBD1 (5 bases). Germline CDR1 and CDR2: SQVTM and ANQGSEA. Trimming took 6 bases from V and 2 from J, leaving 14 bases between them. This CDR3 is built from 13 residues.

This clone was seen only a few times. This sequence joins TRBV7-2 and TRBJ2-7, with 7 bases matching TRBD2. The germline V gene has CDR1 SGHTA and CDR2 FQGNSA. The CDR3 consists of 16 residues. The V segment lost 5 bases and the J segment 1 base; nucleotides outside the gene matches: 11. CDR3 protein: CASSPAWGRASYEQYF. DNA of the CDR3: TGTGCCAGCAGCCCAGCCTGGGGGAGGGCTTCCTACGAGCAGTACTTC.

The V and J genes are TRBV14 and TRBJ2-5; 7 nucleotides line up with TRBD2. With V trimmed by 4 bases and J by 4 bases, 6 bases remained unmatched. This CDR3 is 14 amino acids long. Germline V gives CDR1 SGHDN, CDR2 FVKESK. In DNA form, the CDR3 reads TGTGCCAGCAGCCGGGACCGCGGGGGAGAGACCCAGTACTTC. Residues: CASSRDRGGETQYF.

V gene TRBV5-1 combines with J gene TRBJ1-1; D is possibly TRBD1 (5 bases). Germline lookup yields CDR1 SGHRS and CDR2 YFSETQ. This CDR3 is built from 14 residues. V was clipped by 1 base and J by 6 bases, with 13 bases between them. The CDR3 loop is CASSLTGLVAEAFF. The CDR3, as DNA: TGCGCCAGCAGCTTGACAGGCCTTGTGGCTGAAGCTTTCTTT. The variable domain in full, completed from reference TRBV5-1 and TRBJ1-1, reads KAGVTQTPRYLIKTRGQQVTLSCSPISGHRSVSWYQQTPGQGLQFLFEYFSETQRNKGNFPGRFSGRQFSNSRSEMNVSTLELGDSALYLCASSLTGLVAEAFFGQGTRLTVV.